Following are 7 T cell receptor beta chains from one sample sequenced in a study of blood T cell repertoires in COVID-19 (TCRdb year 2020). The library relied on the immunoSEQ multiplex PCR assay. The source is immuneACCESS, and TCRdb retained only in-frame sequences with V and J called. Part of the clones is not carried over; for the studies checked, unresolved V genes explain less than half of this, and the remainder is unexplained. Here the sample has 310,000 or so clones; 85% to 90% occur a single time. The ten largest clones capture approximately 10% of the sample. The sequenced material came from peripheral blood. Source of these receptors: a woman under 40 with COVID-19, enrolled during active disease.

The V gene is TRBV29-1, the J gene TRBJ2-7; 8 bases fit TRBD2. After removal of 5 bases from V and 6 bases from J, the junction contained 6 bases not matched to a gene. The CDR3 has 12 amino acids. Germline CDR1 SQVTM, CDR2 ANQGSEA. The CDR3 loop is CSVLAGGGEQYF. DNA for the CDR3: TGCAGCGTTCTGGCGGGAGGTGGCGAGCAGTACTTC.

This chain connects TRBV5-8 to TRBJ2-3; 10 positions match TRBD1. The CDR3 is made up of 15 amino acids. Germline trimming cut 3 bases from V and 4 bases from J; bases unmatched to any gene: 5. Germline V CDR1 and CDR2: SGHTS, YDEGEE. Here the CDR3 reads CASSSGTGVADTQYF. CDR3 nucleotide sequence: TGTGCCAGCAGCTCCGGGACAGGGGTGGCAGATACGCAGTATTTT.

This clone has just a few counts. Other DNA sequences in this specimen translate into the identical CDR3. The chain has TRBV6-6 and TRBJ1-3; D perhaps matches TRBD1 (6 bases). CDR1 and CDR2 from the germline V gene are MNHNY and SVGAGI (reference sequence). This CDR3 is built from 13 residues. Between the trimmed V and J ends, which lost 6 bases and 1 base, there was a span of 7 bases. The CDR3 DNA follows: TGTGCCAGCAGACAGGGTTCTGGAAACACCATATATTTT. This codes for CASRQGSGNTIYF.

The rearrangement joins TRBV27 to TRBJ2-1, with TRBD2 identical over 10 bases. This CDR3 spans 13 amino acids. Germline loops: CDR1 MNHEY, CDR2 SMNVEV (reference sequence). The trim removed 5 bases at V and 10 bases at J, leaving 5 bases unmatched. The CDR3 DNA is TGTGCCAGCAGTAAAGGACTAGCGGTCGAGCAGTTCTTC. Translated: CASSKGLAVEQFF.

This CDR3 reads CASSLALSREYTGELFF. The CDR3 nucleotides are TGCGCCAGCAGCTTGGCCCTCTCGCGGGAGTATACCGGGGAGCTGTTTTTT. V is TRBV5-1 and J is TRBJ2-2, with 7 bases lining up with TRBD2. The CDR3 sequence is 17 residues long. Germline V gene data show CDR1 as SGHRS and CDR2 as YFSETQ. V dropped 0 bases and J dropped 5; count of bases not matched to a gene: 10.

The V call is TRBV29-1, the J call TRBJ2-5; a possible D gene is TRBD2 (6 bases). Germline V gene lookup returns CDR1 SQVTM and CDR2 ANQGSEA. The CDR3 totals 14 residues. V was trimmed by 7 bases and J by 5 bases, leaving 20 bases between them. CDR3 in amino acids: CSGGGRSAGETQYF. The CDR3 coding sequence is TGCAGCGGTGGGGGGAGATCCGCCGGGGAGACCCAGTACTTC.

V usage is TRBV7-9 and J usage is TRBJ2-1, with D perhaps TRBD2 (5 bases). This CDR3 has 15 residues. Germline CDR1 reads SEHNR; CDR2 reads FQNEAQ (reference sequence). Trimming cost V 5 bases and J 0 bases, with 11 bases left between them. The CDR3 protein is CASSPDAGSYNEQFF. For the CDR3, the DNA is TGTGCCAGCAGCCCTGACGCGGGCTCCTACAATGAGCAGTTCTTC.